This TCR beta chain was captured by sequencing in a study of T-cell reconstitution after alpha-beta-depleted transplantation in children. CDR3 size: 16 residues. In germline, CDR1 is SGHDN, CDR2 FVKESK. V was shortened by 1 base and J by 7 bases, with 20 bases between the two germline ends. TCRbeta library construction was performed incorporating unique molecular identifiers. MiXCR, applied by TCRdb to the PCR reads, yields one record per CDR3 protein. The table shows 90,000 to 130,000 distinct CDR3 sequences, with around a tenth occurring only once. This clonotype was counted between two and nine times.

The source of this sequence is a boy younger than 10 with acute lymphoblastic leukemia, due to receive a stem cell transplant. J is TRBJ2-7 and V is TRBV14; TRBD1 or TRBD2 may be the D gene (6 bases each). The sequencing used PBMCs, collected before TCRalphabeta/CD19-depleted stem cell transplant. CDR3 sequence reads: CASSQGGGTPVEEQYF. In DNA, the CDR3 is TGTGCCAGCAGCCAAGGAGGGGGGACCCCTGTAGAGGAGCAGTACTTC.